The 14 T cell receptor beta chains presented below share a single source sample, sequenced in a study of blood T cell repertoires in COVID-19. The method was immunoSEQ multiplex PCR; TCRdb's version includes in-frame clones alone and lacks a portion of them. There are more than 200,000 clones in the sample; more than 85% occur only once, and under 5% lies in the top ten. The source material was PBMCs or T cells enriched from blood (not recorded which). The receptors originated from a young woman who had recovered from COVID-19.

The J gene is TRBJ1-1, the V gene TRBV27, with TRBD1 as a possible D gene (5 bases). CDR1 is MNHEY and CDR2 is SMNVEV in the germline V gene (reference sequence). The CDR3 extends over 14 amino acids. V was cut by 5 bases and J by 1 base, with 11 bases left in between. The CDR3 region is CASSPYGQNTEAFF. In DNA, the CDR3 is TGTGCCAGCAGTCCGTACGGACAGAACACTGAAGCTTTCTTT.

This sequence joins TRBV28 and TRBJ1-1; TRBD1 matches 7 bases. The CDR3 has 15 residues. CDR1 is MDHEN, CDR2 SYDVKM, per germline. Trimming removed 6 bases from V and 7 bases from J; junction bases left unmatched: 14. The CDR3 nucleotides read TGTGCCAGCAGACCCTCGACAGGGAACCGCGGTGAAGCTTTCTTT. Amino acids: CASRPSTGNRGEAFF.

This chain uses TRBV18 with TRBJ1-2; perhaps TRBD1 as D (6 bases). The CDR3 loop spans 13 amino acids. Germline V lookup: CDR1 KGHSH, CDR2 LQKENI. The V end lost 2 bases, the J end lost 7 bases, and 11 bases lay between the germline ends. The CDR3 protein is CASSPEGHFGYTF. The CDR3, as DNA: TGTGCCAGCTCACCAGAGGGACACTTTGGCTACACCTTC.

V usage is TRBV9 and J usage is TRBJ1-1; TRBD1 might be the D (6 bases). V was trimmed by 4 bases and J by 7 bases, leaving 11 bases between them. This CDR3 contains 12 residues. Per the germline V gene, CDR1 is SGDLS and CDR2 is YYNGEE. In DNA form, the CDR3 reads TGTGCCAGCAGCTTACAGGGCGGTGAAGCTTTCTTT. Amino acids: CASSLQGGEAFF.

This clone has just one count. The chain has TRBV18 and TRBJ1-3; perhaps TRBD1 as D (6 bases). The CDR3 is 15 residues long. Trimming shortened V by 3 bases and J by 0 bases, and 9 bases separated the two germline ends. Germline values: CDR1 KGHSH, CDR2 LQKENI. The CDR3 protein is CASSPTGSSGNTIYF. The CDR3 DNA sequence: TGTGCCAGCTCACCGACAGGAAGCTCTGGAAACACCATATATTTT.

This clone has just a few counts. This chain joins TRBV20-1 and TRBJ1-1, with unresolved D. Trimming stripped 3 bases from V and 1 base from J, with 6 bases between. Germline lookup yields CDR1 DFQATT and CDR2 SNEGSKA (reference sequence). The CDR3 is 12 residues long. In nucleotides, the CDR3 is TGCAGTGCTAGTCGTCCGAACACTGAAGCTTTCTTT. Residues: CSASRPNTEAFF.

The V and J genes are TRBV29-1 and TRBJ2-5, with TRBD2 matching over 12 bases. From germline, CDR1 is SQVTM and CDR2 ANQGSEA. With V trimmed by 6 bases and J by 3 bases, 8 bases remained unmatched. CDR3 length: 15 residues. Written as DNA, the CDR3 is TGCAGCGTGGGCAACCTAGCGGGAGGGAAAGAGACCCAGTACTTC. Translating it yields CSVGNLAGGKETQYF. The variable domain in full, with the rest retrieved from reference TRBV29-1 and TRBJ2-5, is SAVISQKPSRDICQRGTSLTIQCQVDSQVTMMFWYRQQPGQSLTLIATANQGSEATYESGFVIDKFPISRPNLTFSTLTVSNMSPEDSSIYLCSVGNLAGGKETQYFGPGTRLLVL.

The gene calls are TRBV10-3 and TRBJ1-5; possibly TRBD1 for D (6 bases). The CDR3 loop spans 15 amino acids. From germline, CDR1 is ENHRY and CDR2 SYGVKD. V was clipped by 0 bases and J by 3 bases, with 9 bases between them. CDR3 protein: CAISESGGDNQPQHF. CDR3 coding DNA: TGTGCCATCAGTGAGTCAGGGGGAGACAATCAGCCCCAGCATTTT.

This chain uses TRBV11-1 with TRBJ1-2; possible D gene TRBD1, 5 bases. V was clipped by 5 bases and J by 0 bases, with 10 bases between them. The germline CDR1 and CDR2 sequences are SGHAT and FQDESV (reference sequence). CDR3 length: 14 amino acids. DNA of the CDR3: TGTGCCAGCAGCATGCAGGGTGCTAACTATGGCTACACCTTC. Its protein is CASSMQGANYGYTF.

The chain has TRBV4-2 and TRBJ1-2; D call uncertain. Trimming took off 1 base at V and 4 bases at J, with 13 bases between the two ends. The CDR3 sequence is 15 residues long. Germline CDR1 is LGHNA and CDR2 is YNFKEQ. The CDR3 DNA is TGTGCCAGCAGCCAAGGAACGGCCCGACTCTATGGCTACACCTTC. This gives the protein CASSQGTARLYGYTF.

The rearrangement joins TRBV29-1 to TRBJ1-2; D is perhaps TRBD1 (5 bases). The V end lost 3 bases, the J end lost 8 bases, and 34 bases lay between the germline ends. The V gene's germline CDR1 is SQVTM and CDR2 ANQGSEA. The CDR3 covers 19 residues. The CDR3 region is CSVELSVLAGLTDPGGYTF. In nucleotides, the CDR3 is TGCAGCGTTGAGCTGAGCGTCCTGGCAGGGCTCACCGATCCCGGCGGCTACACCTTC.

In its sample, this clone was seen many times. The chain recombines TRBV11-2 with TRBJ1-4; 9 positions match TRBD1. Per the germline V gene, CDR1 is SGHAT and CDR2 is FQNNGV. V shed 5 bases, J shed 7 bases, and the junction held 5 bases outside the gene matches. The CDR3 is made up of 14 amino acids. In DNA, the CDR3 is TGTGCCAGCAGCAGTGGGACAGGGTCTGAAAAACTGTTTTTT. It yields the protein CASSSGTGSEKLFF. Full variable domain (rest looked up from reference TRBV11-2 and TRBJ1-4): EAGVAQSPRYKIIEKRQSVAFWCNPISGHATLYWYQQILGQGPKLLIQFQNNGVVDDSQLPKDRFSAERLKGVDSTLKIQPAKLEDSAVYLCASSSGTGSEKLFFGSGTQLSVL.

The gene calls are TRBV19 and TRBJ1-6, with unresolved D. Per germline, CDR1 LNHDA and CDR2 SQIVND (reference sequence). The CDR3 has 16 residues. V gave up 7 bases and J gave up 8 bases, with 21 bases separating them. CDR3 region: CASTPVWTDYDSPLHF. CDR3 in DNA: TGTGCCAGTACCCCGGTATGGACTGATTATGATTCACCCCTCCACTTT.

The chain has TRBV7-3 and TRBJ2-3, with 13 positions matching TRBD2. Unmatched junction bases numbered 7, after V lost 5 bases and J lost 2 bases. Germline CDR1 is SGHTA and CDR2 is FQGTGA. The CDR3 runs to 17 residues. The CDR3 here is CASSPKGLAGSTDTQYF. CDR3 sequence (DNA): TGTGCCAGCAGCCCGAAGGGACTAGCGGGATCCACAGATACGCAGTATTTT.